Listed here are 9 T cell receptor beta chains from one sample, sequenced in a study of beta chain features in type 1 diabetes. Study-level points and caveats: When Type 1 diabetes patients were examined, their TCRB CDR3s proved moderately but significantly shorter in all four CD4+ subsets.

The antigens for these receptors are not known. The study reverse transcribed the entire isolated RNA, so it sequenced expressed TCRB transcripts. TCRdb's table, derived via immunoSEQ multiplex PCR, lists solely in-frame clones and lacks some. There are some 360,000 clones in the sample; around 10% occur only once, and 0.45% to 0.65% lies in the top ten. The sample was central memory CD4+ T cells from blood. The source is a man aged 25 to 45 with type 1 diabetes.

This clone was observed a few times. The gene calls are TRBV7-3 and TRBJ1-5; D not certain. Germline assignment: CDR1 SGHTA and CDR2 FQGTGA. This CDR3 has 15 residues. With 2 bases removed from V and 3 bases from J, the gap between germline ends came to 11 bases. CDR3 bases: TGTGCCAGCAGCTTATTTAGGACTCCCAATCAGCCCCAGCATTTT. Its protein is CASSLFRTPNQPQHF.

This clone was recorded a few times. The genes are TRBV7-2 and TRBJ2-7; 7 bases are a match to TRBD1. The ends lost 1 base at V and 5 bases at J; junction bases unmatched: 2. Germline V gives CDR1 SGHTA, CDR2 FQGNSA. The length of the CDR3 is 13 residues. The CDR3 sequence: CASSLGQGDEQYF. The CDR3 DNA reads TGTGCCAGCAGCTTAGGGCAGGGGGACGAGCAGTACTTC.

The chain is built from TRBV6-5 and TRBJ1-4, with no clear D. Germline V gene sequence: CDR1 MNHEY, CDR2 SVGAGI. Trimming stripped 6 bases from V and 7 bases from J, with 12 bases between. The CDR3 length is 13 residues. The DNA for the CDR3 is TGTGCCAGCAGCTTGAAGATAGGTGAAAAACTGTTTTTT. Protein sequence: CASSLKIGEKLFF.

This clone appeared many times. The rearrangement joins TRBV19 to TRBJ1-1, with D possibly being TRBD1 (5 bases). The V gene lost 7 bases and the J gene lost 1 base, with 16 bases spanning the gap. Germline CDR1 LNHDA, CDR2 SQIVND (reference sequence). CDR3 length equals 15 residues. The CDR3 loop is CASTPGPAKNTEAFF. The CDR3 coding sequence is TGTGCCAGTACCCCGGGGCCAGCGAAGAACACTGAAGCTTTCTTT.

V usage is TRBV18 and J usage is TRBJ2-1; 10 bases agree with TRBD2. The CDR3 has 17 amino acids. Germline V gives CDR1 KGHSH, CDR2 LQKENI. V was clipped by 6 bases and J by 3 bases; unmatched bases: 11. This CDR3 is CASSPEGGLAIYNEQFF. CDR3 in DNA: TGTGCCAGCTCTCCAGAGGGGGGACTAGCGATCTACAATGAGCAGTTCTTC. Full variable domain (rest looked up from reference TRBV18 and TRBJ2-1): NAGVMQNPRHLVRRRGQEARLRCSPMKGHSHVYWYRQLPEEGLKFMVYLQKENIIDESGMPKERFSAEFPKEGPSILRIQQVVRGDSAAYFCASSPEGGLAIYNEQFFGPGTRLTVL.

This clone has a single count. The gene calls are TRBV6-1 and TRBJ1-1; D is uncertain. Trimming shortened V by 9 bases and J by 1 base, and 12 bases separated the two germline ends. Germline V lookup: CDR1 MNHNS, CDR2 SASEGT. This CDR3 is 13 amino acids long. The CDR3 nucleotides are TGTGCCAGTTCCAGCGAGAGGAACACTGAAGCTTTCTTT. Amino acids: CASSSERNTEAFF.

A few counts support this clone. Other nucleotide sequences in the sample specify the same CDR3. V gene TRBV4-2 combines with J gene TRBJ1-5; 7 positions agree with TRBD1. With V trimmed by 1 base and J by 4 bases, 1 base remained unmatched. This CDR3 is built from 14 residues. The V gene's germline CDR1 is LGHNA and CDR2 YNFKEQ. CDR3 bases: TGTGCCAGCAGCCAAGGGGACAGTAATCAGCCCCAGCATTTT. It translates to CASSQGDSNQPQHF.

A remark on this clone: A read error is the likely source, as a far larger clone sits one nucleotide away. The sample holds other DNA sequences that translate to the same CDR3. The V and J genes are TRBV28 and TRBJ1-1; possible D gene TRBD1, 5 bases. The CDR3 is made up of 12 amino acids. Germline V CDR1 and CDR2: MDHEN, SYDVKM. Between the trimmed V and J ends, which lost 2 bases and 4 bases, there was a span of 5 bases. CDR3 nucleotides: TGTGCCAGCAGTTTACAGGGCACTGAAGCTTTCTTT. This gives the protein CASSLQGTEAFF.

The gene calls are TRBV11-1 and TRBJ2-3; D unclear. Germline-derived CDR1 and CDR2 are SGHAT and FQDESV (reference sequence). The CDR3 spans 13 residues. Deletions cut 5 bases from V and 7 bases from J, with 13 bases between. The CDR3 sequence is CASSPTELHTQYF. The CDR3 coding sequence is TGTGCCAGCAGCCCCACCGAGCTTCATACGCAGTATTTT.